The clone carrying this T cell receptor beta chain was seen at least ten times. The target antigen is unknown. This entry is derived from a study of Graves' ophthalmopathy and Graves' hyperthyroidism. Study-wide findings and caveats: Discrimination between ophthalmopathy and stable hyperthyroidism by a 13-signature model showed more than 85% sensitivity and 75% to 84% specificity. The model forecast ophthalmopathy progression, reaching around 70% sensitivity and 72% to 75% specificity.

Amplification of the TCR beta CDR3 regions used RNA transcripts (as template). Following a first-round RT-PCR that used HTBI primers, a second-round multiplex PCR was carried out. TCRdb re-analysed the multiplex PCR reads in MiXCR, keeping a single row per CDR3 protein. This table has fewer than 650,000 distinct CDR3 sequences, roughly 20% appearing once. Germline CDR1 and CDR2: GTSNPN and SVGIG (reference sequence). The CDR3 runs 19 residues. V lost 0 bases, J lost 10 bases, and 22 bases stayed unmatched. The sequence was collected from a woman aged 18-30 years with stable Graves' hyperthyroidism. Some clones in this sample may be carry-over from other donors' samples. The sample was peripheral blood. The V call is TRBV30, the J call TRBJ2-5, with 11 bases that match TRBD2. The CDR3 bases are TGTGCCTGGAGTGTAGGCCTAGCGGGGGGCGGGGGGCCTCAGGGGAGCCAGTACTTC. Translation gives CAWSVGLAGGGGPQGSQYF.